This T cell receptor (beta chain) appears in the sequencing data of a study of blood T cells in healthy people across ages. Per germline, CDR1 SGHVS and CDR2 FQNEAQ. Unmatched junction bases numbered 16, after V lost 5 bases and J lost 4 bases. The CDR3 has 17 residues. For the second PCR, which ran for roughly 7 to 11 cycles, a sample-barcoded 5' primer and a J-beta primer mix were used. A 12-random-nucleotide template-switch adaptor tagged each cDNA molecule. TCRdb re-derived calls from the 5' RACE reads in MiXCR, one entry per CDR3 protein. The repertoire consists of 1,300,000 or so distinct CDR3 sequences, with around 55% occurring once and the leading ten covering 6.5% to 8%.

This TCR came from a young man in good health. The sequencing sample was made of blood. The V gene is TRBV7-8, the J gene TRBJ2-5, with 7 bases identical to TRBD1. The CDR3 loop reads CASSIQGQNSYGETQYF. The CDR3 DNA reads as TGTGCCAGCAGCATCCAGGGACAGAATTCCTACGGAGAGACCCAGTACTTC.